A single sample is the source of the 14 T cell receptor beta chains below, sequenced in a study of beta chain features in type 1 diabetes. Sequenced material consisted of expressed TCRB transcripts (all of the isolated RNA was reverse transcribed). TCRdb's table, derived via immunoSEQ multiplex PCR, lists solely in-frame clones and lacks some. Of 300,000 to 350,000 clones in the sample, 8% are singletons; the top ten hold around 0.44%. The sample comprised central memory CD4+ T cells from blood. The receptors originated from a woman between 18 and 29 years old in good health.

The chain carries TRBV2 and TRBJ1-2; 11 nucleotides line up with TRBD1. V trimming: 7 bases; J trimming: 7 bases; junction bases outside the gene matches: 8. The CDR3 length is 14 residues. Germline V gives CDR1 SNHLY, CDR2 FYNNEI. The DNA of the CDR3 is TGTGCCAGCAATGGACAGGGGGCAATCGGTGGCTACACCTTC. It is translated as CASNGQGAIGGYTF.

V and J are TRBV9 and TRBJ2-1; 7 nucleotides agree with TRBD2. The V gene end was trimmed by 2 bases and the J gene end by 0 bases; junction bases not matched to a gene: 8. The CDR3 has 17 amino acids. Germline V CDR1 and CDR2: SGDLS, YYNGEE. As DNA, the CDR3 is TGTGCCAGCAGCGTCCATACTAGCGCGAGCTCCTACAATGAGCAGTTCTTC. This codes for CASSVHTSASSYNEQFF.

In its sample, this clone was seen a few times. The V gene is TRBV6-4, the J gene TRBJ2-3, with D maybe TRBD2 (5 bases). Trimming took off 4 bases at V and 4 bases at J, with 21 bases between the two ends. The CDR3 runs to 17 residues. The V gene's germline CDR1 is MRHNA and CDR2 SNTAGT. Here the CDR3 reads CASSVHFTQEGSDTQYF. CDR3 sequence (DNA): TGTGCCAGCAGTGTCCACTTCACCCAAGAGGGTTCAGATACGCAGTATTTT.

This clone was detected a few times. The rearrangement joins TRBV7-2 to TRBJ2-1, with TRBD2 as a possible D gene (5 bases). Per the germline V gene, CDR1 is SGHTA and CDR2 is FQGNSA. Trimming cost V 1 base and J 14 bases, with 15 bases left between them. The CDR3 is made up of 13 amino acids. Here the CDR3 DNA reads TGTGCCAGCAGCTTAGGCAGCTCCCCGCGGGAGTTCTTC. Protein product: CASSLGSSPREFF.

There are a few counts of this clone. The chain links TRBV19 to TRBJ2-3; perhaps D is TRBD1 or TRBD2 (5 bases each). The CDR3 has 12 residues. The germline gives CDR1 LNHDA, CDR2 SQIVND (reference sequence). Between the trimmed V and J ends, which lost 10 bases and 5 bases, there was a span of 13 bases. The CDR3 nucleotides read TGTGCCACCCGGCAGGGACGAGATACGCAGTATTTT. This sequence encodes CATRQGRDTQYF.

This chain connects TRBV7-8 to TRBJ2-1; tentative D call: TRBD2 (6 bases). From germline, CDR1 is SGHVS and CDR2 FQNEAQ. V was cut by 5 bases and J by 9 bases, with 11 bases left in between. The CDR3 runs to 12 residues. CDR3 amino acids: CASSGGNLEQFF. The CDR3 DNA reads as TGTGCCAGCAGCGGGGGGAATCTTGAGCAGTTCTTC.

This clone showed up just a few times. The chain uses TRBV7-8 and TRBJ1-1; TRBD1 might be the D (5 bases). Trimming took off 5 bases at V and 5 bases at J, with 18 bases between the two ends. In germline, CDR1 is SGHVS, CDR2 FQNEAQ. The CDR3 contains 15 residues. The CDR3 bases are TGTGCCAGCAGCCTCCAGCTAAGAAGGGGTACTGAAGCTTTCTTT. It translates to CASSLQLRRGTEAFF.

V gene TRBV9 combines with J gene TRBJ2-1, with 11 bases fitting TRBD2. This CDR3 spans 15 amino acids. Germline lookup yields CDR1 SGDLS and CDR2 YYNGEE. V lost 4 bases to trimming and J lost 8 bases; unmatched junction nucleotides: 8. In DNA form, the CDR3 reads TGTGCCAGCAGCCCCACTAGCGGGAGTTACTATGAGCAGTTCTTC. Protein: CASSPTSGSYYEQFF.

This clone was seen at least ten times. The V gene is TRBV19, the J gene TRBJ1-1; tentatively, D is TRBD1 (6 bases). CDR1 and CDR2 (germline): LNHDA, SQIVND (reference sequence). CDR3 length: 15 residues. Trimming removed 5 bases at V and 1 base at J, with 14 bases between. CDR3 bases: TGTGCCAGTAGTTCCCAGGGACACAAGAACACTGAAGCTTTCTTT. It translates to CASSSQGHKNTEAFF.

V usage is TRBV11-3 and J usage is TRBJ2-2; 13 bases match TRBD2. The germline V gene has CDR1 SGHNT and CDR2 YENEEA. The CDR3 runs to 16 residues. J lost 9 bases, V lost 4 bases, and 8 bases had no gene match. CDR3: CASSSGLAGDARELFF. In nucleotides, the CDR3 is TGTGCCAGCAGCTCAGGACTAGCGGGAGATGCCAGGGAGCTGTTTTTT.

This clone has just a few counts. The identical CDR3 is also encoded by other nucleotide sequences in the sample. This chain joins TRBV28 and TRBJ2-5; unclear D gene. The CDR3 is made up of 11 amino acids. Germline V CDR1 and CDR2: MDHEN, SYDVKM. Trimming pared 3 bases from V and 2 bases from J, leaving 1 base between. The CDR3: CASSFQETQYF. The DNA for the CDR3 is TGTGCCAGCAGTTTTCAAGAGACCCAGTACTTC.

This chain uses TRBV29-1 with TRBJ2-7; no clear D gene. The end of the DNA fits TRBJ2-5 better, so the J call may be wrong. CDR3 length equals 10 residues. The germline CDR1 and CDR2 sequences are SQVTM and ANQGSEA. In DNA form, the CDR3 reads TGCAGCGTTGATGACGAGACCCAGTACTTC. This translates into CSVDDETQYF.

The genes are TRBV6-5 and TRBJ2-7; D is undetermined. This CDR3 is built from 13 residues. V lost 8 bases to trimming and J lost 7 bases, with 18 bases between them. CDR1 is MNHEY, CDR2 SVGAGI, per germline. CDR3 region: CASAPPTKGEQYF. The CDR3 bases are TGTGCCAGCGCCCCACCGACAAAAGGGGAGCAGTACTTC.

The rearrangement links TRBV7-8 to TRBJ2-5; TRBD2 is a possible D gene (6 bases). Germline V gene lookup returns CDR1 SGHVS and CDR2 FQNEAQ. Trimming stripped 1 base from V and 4 bases from J, with 7 bases between. This CDR3 has 13 residues. The CDR3: CASSLVRGETQYF. For the CDR3, the DNA is TGTGCCAGCAGCTTAGTGCGGGGAGAGACCCAGTACTTC.